This T cell receptor beta chain was sequenced during a study of cytomegalovirus exposure and HLA in healthy donors. Study-level background: A prior study identified 120 million or so unique TCR beta sequences from 180 million or so T cells. There were some 410 genotyped donors. Of these, 81% fell in the genetic ancestry cluster associated with self-reported Caucasian donors. Study outcomes and limitations: In an earlier analysis, about 87% or about 30%: the productive usage of most TCR beta V segments.

The study ran its PCR with 60 Vbeta and 13 Jbeta primers. Clones were sequenced by immunoSEQ multiplex PCR, and TCRdb holds only the in-frame ones, with some missing. The table has some 50,000 clones, roughly 72% seen once. Details on this clone: The target antigen is unknown.

The V gene's germline CDR1 is SGHRS and CDR2 YFSETQ. V dropped 0 bases and J dropped 5 bases, with 12 bases sitting between them. The CDR3 spans 15 residues. This receptor was obtained from a woman aged 50 to 60 in good health and CMV-seropositive. The specimen sequenced was PBMCs. The V and J genes are TRBV5-1 and TRBJ2-1; D may be TRBD2 (5 bases). In DNA form, the CDR3 reads TGCGCCAGCAGCTTGGTGGAGAACGGGAACAATGAGCAGTTCTTC. Encoded protein: CASSLVENGNNEQFF.